Listed below are T cell receptor beta chains from one sample, sequenced in a study of CD8 T cells in ankylosing spondylitis. TCRdb recomputed calls from the 5' RACE reads with MiXCR, one row per CDR3 protein. The table lists more than 35,000 distinct CDR3 sequences, approximately 2.6% of them singletons, with 4.6% in the top ten. Material: blood, either unsorted or a sorted T cell fraction (not recorded which). The receptors shown here come from a male donor with ankylosing spondylitis or in good health (not recorded which). The CDR3 runs from the conserved cysteine through the conserved F or W. D genes are given only for firm matches. Size tells how often a clone was seen (once, few, many) or the class of an expanded clone, and some rows leave it out.

j_call | d_call | v_call | clone_size | cdr3_nt | cdr3_aa
TRBJ2-1 | TRBD2 | TRBV9 | many | TGTGCCAGCAGCCTCGGACTAGCGGGAGGGATAGGTGAGCAGTTCTTC | CASSLGLAGGIGEQFF
TRBJ1-4 | - | TRBV9 | many | TGTGCCAGCAGCAGAGAGGGGGCAACTAATGAAAAACTGTTTTTT | CASSREGATNEKLFF
TRBJ2-5 | TRBD2 | TRBV9 | many | TGTGCCAGCAGCGTAGGTGGTAGCGGGAGTCGTGAGACCCAGTACTTC | CASSVGGSGSRETQYF
TRBJ2-5 | TRBD2 | TRBV9 | many | TGTGCCAGCAGCCAAAGGGGGGGAGCGGGAGCTCAAGAGACCCAGTACTTC | CASSQRGGAGAQETQYF
TRBJ1-3 | - | TRBV9 | many | TGTGCCAGCAGCGTAGGGGTGGTTGGAAACACCATATATTTT | CASSVGVVGNTIYF
TRBJ2-3 | - | TRBV9 | many | TGTGCCAGCAGCCCAACCCTGGATACGCAGTATTTT | CASSPTLDTQYF
TRBJ2-2 | - | TRBV9 | many | TGTGCCAGCAGCGTCAGGTCCGGGGAGCTGTTTTTT | CASSVRSGELFF
TRBJ2-3 | TRBD2 | TRBV9 | many | TGTGCCAGCAGCGTAGGGGGTAGCGGGGTCCCAGATACGCAGTATTTT | CASSVGGSGVPDTQYF
TRBJ1-3 | TRBD1 | TRBV9 | many | TGTGCCAGCAGCGTAGGACAGGGTGGTGGAAACACCATATATTTT | CASSVGQGGGNTIYF
TRBJ2-1 | TRBD2 | TRBV9 | many | TGTGCCAGCAGCGTAGATCTGGGACTAGCTAGTGAGCAGTTCTTC | CASSVDLGLASEQFF
TRBJ1-1 | - | TRBV9 | - | TGTGTCTGCAGCGAGGAGGCACAGTGGATCTTGAACACTGAAGCTTTCTTT | CVCSEEAQWILNTEAFF
TRBJ1-5 | - | TRBV9 | many | TGTGCCAGCAGCGCCGGGACTGTGAATCAGCCCCAGCATTTT | CASSAGTVNQPQHF
TRBJ2-1 | - | TRBV9 | many | TGTGCCAGCAGCGTAGGCGACCCCTCGGTTGGTGAGCAGTTCTTC | CASSVGDPSVGEQFF
TRBJ2-5 | - | TRBV9 | many | TGTGCCAGCAGCGTAAGGGCAGTCCAAGAGACCCAGTACTTC | CASSVRAVQETQYF
TRBJ2-1 | - | TRBV9 | many | TGTGCCAGCAGCGTAGGGGGGCAGACGATCTACAATGAGCAGTTCTTC | CASSVGGQTIYNEQFF
TRBJ1-1 | - | TRBV9 | many | TGTGCCAGCAGCGTAGAAGGCAGGAACACTGAAGCTTTCTTT | CASSVEGRNTEAFF
TRBJ2-3 | - | TRBV9 | many | TGTGCCAGCAGCCGCAGCACAGATACGCAGTATTTT | CASSRSTDTQYF
TRBJ2-7 | - | TRBV9 | many | TGTGCCAGCAGCGTAGCAGGAGGGGGCGTCTACGAGCAGTACTTC | CASSVAGGGVYEQYF
TRBJ2-5 | TRBD2 | TRBV9 | many | TGTGCCAGCAGCGTGAGCTCGGGACTAGCGGGAGGGGAGACCCAGTACTTC | CASSVSSGLAGGETQYF
TRBJ1-2 | - | TRBV9 | many | TGTGCCAGCAGCGTAGCTTTGATTGACTATGGCTACACCTTC | CASSVALIDYGYTF
TRBJ1-4 | - | TRBV9 | many | TGTGCCAGCAGCGTAGCTCAAGGGGAAGGTGAAAAACTGTTTTTT | CASSVAQGEGEKLFF
TRBJ2-7 | TRBD1 | TRBV9 | many | TGTGCCAGCAGCGTCAGTACAGGGGGGTCGAGCGAGCAGTACTTC | CASSVSTGGSSEQYF
TRBJ2-7 | - | TRBV9 | - | TGTGCCAGCAGCGTAGGGGCGGGACGTAAGAACGAGCAGTACTTC | CASSVGAGRKNEQYF
TRBJ1-1 | TRBD1 | TRBV20-1 | many | TGCAGTGCTAGAGAGCCGGGACAGTGGAACACTGAAGCTTTCTTT | CSAREPGQWNTEAFF
TRBJ2-7 | - | TRBV9 | many | TGTGCCAGCAGCCCTATCAGCGGATCCTACGAGCAGTACTTC | CASSPISGSYEQYF
TRBJ2-5 | TRBD1 | TRBV9 | many | TGTGCCAGCAGCGTAGCTCCCCGGACAGGAGAGACCCAGTACTTC | CASSVAPRTGETQYF
TRBJ2-2 | - | TRBV9 | many | TGTGCCAGCAGCGTTTATAACACCGGGGAGCTGTTTTTT | CASSVYNTGELFF
TRBJ2-5 | TRBD2 | TRBV9 | many | TGTGCCAGCAGCGTAGGTTCGGGAGGACGGGGGGTTCCCCAAGAGACCCAGTACTTC | CASSVGSGGRGVPQETQYF
TRBJ2-1 | TRBD2 | TRBV9 | many | TGTGCCAGCAGCCCAACCGGGACTAGCGGTTCCTTCGAGCAGTTCTTC | CASSPTGTSGSFEQFF
TRBJ2-6 | TRBD2 | TRBV9 | many | TGTGCCAGCAGCGCCGGACTAGCGGGTGGGGCCAACGTCCTGACTTTC | CASSAGLAGGANVLTF
TRBJ2-3 | - | TRBV9 | many | TGTGCCAGCAGCGTAGATGCCAGACCGCAGTTTCCAGATACGCAGTATTTT | CASSVDARPQFPDTQYF
TRBJ2-2 | - | TRBV9 | - | TGTGCCAGCAGCCCTACGCCAGGGATCGGGGAGCTGTTTTTT | CASSPTPGIGELFF
TRBJ2-5 | TRBD2 | TRBV9 | many | TGTGCCAGCAGCGTTGGGATTAGCGGGGGGGAAGAGACCCAGTACTTC | CASSVGISGGEETQYF
TRBJ2-3 | - | TRBV9 | many | TGTGCCAGCAGCCCCCAGGGCGTCGGCACAGATACGCAGTATTTT | CASSPQGVGTDTQYF
TRBJ1-1 | - | TRBV9 | many | TGTGCCAGCAGCGCCACGAGAGGAACAGGAAACACTGAAGCTTTCTTT | CASSATRGTGNTEAFF
TRBJ2-6 | TRBD1 | TRBV9 | - | TGTGCCAGCAGCCCCAGGGGGACAGGGGGTGTGAACTCTGGGGCCAACGTCCTGACTTTC | CASSPRGTGGVNSGANVLTF
TRBJ2-7 | - | TRBV9 | many | TGTGCCAGCAGCGTTGGATGGGGTAGCTCCTACGAGCAGTACTTC | CASSVGWGSSYEQYF
TRBJ2-6 | TRBD1 | TRBV9 | many | TGTGCCAGCAGGTCCCAGGGGGCCTTCTCTGGGGCCAACGTCCTGACTTTC | CASRSQGAFSGANVLTF
TRBJ2-3 | TRBD1 | TRBV9 | many | TGTGCCAGCAGCAAACAGACAGGGGGCGCTTATTTTCCCGATACGCAGTATTTT | CASSKQTGGAYFPDTQYF
TRBJ1-1 | - | TRBV9 | many | TGTGCCAGCAGCGTAGGGGGGTACGCTCCCGCTTTCTTT | CASSVGGYAPAFF
TRBJ1-1 | TRBD1 | TRBV9 | many | TGTGCCAGCAGCGTAGGGGACAGGTCTACTTTCTTT | CASSVGDRSTFF
TRBJ1-5 | - | TRBV9 | many | TGTGCCAGCAGCCAGGGAGTACGCAATCAGCCCCAGCATTTT | CASSQGVRNQPQHF
TRBJ2-3 | - | TRBV9 | many | TGTGCCAGCAGCGTAGGGACTAGCACAGATACGCAGTATTTT | CASSVGTSTDTQYF
TRBJ1-3 | - | TRBV9 | many | TGTGCCAGCAGCCGGGGGCGTGACACCATATATTTT | CASSRGRDTIYF
TRBJ2-3 | TRBD2 | TRBV9 | many | TGTGCCAGCAGCGATAGTGGAGCGGGAGCCTCAGATACGCAGTATTTT | CASSDSGAGASDTQYF
TRBJ2-1 | TRBD2 | TRBV23-1 | many | TGCGCCAGCAGTCCTCCCTGGACTAGCGGATTCTACAATGAGCAGTTCTTC | CASSPPWTSGFYNEQFF
TRBJ2-7 | - | TRBV9 | many | TGTGCCAGCAGCGGAGGGGGGGCCCACTCCTACGAGCAGTACTTC | CASSGGGAHSYEQYF
TRBJ2-7 | - | TRBV9 | many | TGTGCCAGCAGCCCGATCCCTAGAGACTACGAGCAGTACTTC | CASSPIPRDYEQYF
TRBJ2-2 | - | TRBV9 | many | TGTGCCAGCAGCGTTAGGGGGAGCTGGGAAGACACCGGGGAGCTGTTTTTT | CASSVRGSWEDTGELFF
TRBJ2-7 | - | TRBV9 | many | TGTGCCAGCAGCGTAGGTTTCACCTACGAGCAGTACTTC | CASSVGFTYEQYF
TRBJ1-5 | - | TRBV9 | many | TGTGCCAGCAGCCGTGGAGGACGGAGCAATCAGCCCCAGCATTTT | CASSRGGRSNQPQHF
TRBJ2-7 | - | TRBV9 | many | TGTGCCAGCAGCGATGGGGACATCTACGAGCAGTACTTC | CASSDGDIYEQYF
TRBJ2-7 | TRBD1 | TRBV9 | many | TGTGCCAGCAGCGTAGGGGGACAGGACCGACACGAGCAGTACTTC | CASSVGGQDRHEQYF
TRBJ2-1 | TRBD1 | TRBV9 | many | TGTGCCAGCAGCGGAACCGGGACAGCTTACAATGAGCAGTTCTTC | CASSGTGTAYNEQFF
TRBJ2-5 | - | TRBV9 | many | TGTGCCAGCAGCGTAGGAGTAAGGGACCAAGAGACCCAGTACTTC | CASSVGVRDQETQYF
TRBJ2-3 | - | TRBV12-2 | many | TGTGCCATTGGTCGGGAACAGGGTCCGGTAGATACGCAGTATTTT | CAIGREQGPVDTQYF